This T cell receptor (beta chain) is drawn from a study of cytomegalovirus exposure and HLA in healthy donors. In germline, CDR1 is SGHVS, CDR2 FQNEAQ. The length of the CDR3 is 16 residues. V was pared by 4 bases and J by 4 bases, with 10 bases of the junction left unmatched. Primers for the PCR totalled 60 Vbeta and 13 Jbeta. Measured with immunoSEQ multiplex PCR; TCRdb has only the in-frame clones, and not every one. The sample lists about 120,000 clones, around 77% occurring once. The study, taken as a whole, reports: With DRB1 most and HLA-C fewest, TCR association rates differed between HLA loci in a later analysis. Several V segments, TRBV6-2 and TRBV6-3 among them, could not be told apart and were dropped.

For this clone: Antigen specificity is unknown.

The sequence was obtained from a man aged 45-65 years in good health and CMV-seropositive. This chain links TRBV7-8 with TRBJ1-3; 7 bases agree with TRBD1. Sequenced material: PBMCs. As DNA, the CDR3 is TGTGCCAGCAGCTCGAGGGGGCTGCAGGTCGGAAACACCATATATTTT. Encoded protein: CASSSRGLQVGNTIYF.